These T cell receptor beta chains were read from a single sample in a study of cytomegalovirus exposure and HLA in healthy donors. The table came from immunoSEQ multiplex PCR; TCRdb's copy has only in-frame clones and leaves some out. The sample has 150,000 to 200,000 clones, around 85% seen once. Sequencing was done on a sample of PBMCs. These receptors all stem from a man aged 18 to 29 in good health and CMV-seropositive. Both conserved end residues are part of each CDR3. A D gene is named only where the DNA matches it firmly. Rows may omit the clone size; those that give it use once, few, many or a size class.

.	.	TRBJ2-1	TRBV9	CASSDLTRKYNEQFF	TGTGCCAGCAGCGACCTTACGAGAAAGTACAATGAGCAGTTCTTC
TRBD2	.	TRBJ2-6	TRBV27	CASSLISGGASGANVLTF	TGTGCCAGCAGTTTAATTAGCGGGGGGGCCTCTGGGGCCAACGTCCTGACTTTC
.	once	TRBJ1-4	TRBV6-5	CASKKTGLSNEKLFF	TGTGCCAGCAAGAAGACGGGTTTATCTAATGAAAAACTGTTTTTT
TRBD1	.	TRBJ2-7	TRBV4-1	CASSQVTGVSEQYF	TGCGCCAGCAGCCAAGTCACAGGGGTTTCCGAGCAGTACTTC
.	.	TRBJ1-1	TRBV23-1	CASSQGEDTEAFF	TGCGCCAGCAGTCAAGGGGAGGACACTGAAGCTTTCTTT
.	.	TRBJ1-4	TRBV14	CASSQDLGATLEKLFF	TGTGCCAGCAGCCAAGATTTGGGGGCCACTCTCGAAAAACTGTTTTTT
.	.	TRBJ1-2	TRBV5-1	CASSLDGLRGNYGYTF	TGCGCCAGCAGCTTGGACGGTCTGAGAGGGAACTATGGCTACACCTTC
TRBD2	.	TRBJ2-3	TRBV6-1	CASSELAGPDTQYF	TGTGCCAGCAGTGAACTAGCGGGACCAGATACGCAGTATTTT
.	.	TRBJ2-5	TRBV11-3	CASSLAGQSTQYF	TGTGCCAGCAGCTTAGCGGGACAAAGCACCCAGTACTTC
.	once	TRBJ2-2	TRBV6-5	CASSYGLNTGELFF	TGTGCCAGCAGTTACGGACTCAACACCGGGGAGCTGTTTTTT
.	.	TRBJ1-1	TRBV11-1	CASSLEPTGTEAFF	TGTGCCAGCAGCTTAGAACCGACGGGGACTGAAGCTTTCTTT
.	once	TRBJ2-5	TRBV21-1	CASSKDDRDLQETQYF	TGTGCCAGCAGCAAAGACGACAGGGACCTACAAGAGACCCAGTACTTC
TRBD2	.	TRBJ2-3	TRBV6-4	CASPKGGRTDTQYF	TGTGCCAGCCCTAAAGGCGGGAGAACAGATACGCAGTATTTT
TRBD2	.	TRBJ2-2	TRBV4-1	CASSQGLAGGPNGELFF	TGCGCCAGCAGCCAGGGACTAGCGGGGGGGCCCAACGGGGAGCTGTTTTTT
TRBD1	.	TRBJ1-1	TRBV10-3	CAISEPDRAAEAFF	TGTGCCATCAGTGAGCCAGACAGGGCGGCTGAAGCTTTCTTT